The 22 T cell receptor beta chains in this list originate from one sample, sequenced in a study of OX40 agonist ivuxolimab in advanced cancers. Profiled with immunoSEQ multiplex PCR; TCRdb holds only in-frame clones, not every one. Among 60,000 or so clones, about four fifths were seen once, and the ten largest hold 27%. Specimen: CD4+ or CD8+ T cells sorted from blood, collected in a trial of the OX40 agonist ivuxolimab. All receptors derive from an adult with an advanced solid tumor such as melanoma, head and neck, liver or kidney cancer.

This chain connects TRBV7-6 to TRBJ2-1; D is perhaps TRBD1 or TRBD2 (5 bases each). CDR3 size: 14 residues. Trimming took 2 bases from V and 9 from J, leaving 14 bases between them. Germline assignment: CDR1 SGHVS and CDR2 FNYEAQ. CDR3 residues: CASSLNELGVEQFF. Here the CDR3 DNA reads TGTGCCAGCAGCTTAAACGAGTTGGGGGTTGAGCAGTTCTTC.

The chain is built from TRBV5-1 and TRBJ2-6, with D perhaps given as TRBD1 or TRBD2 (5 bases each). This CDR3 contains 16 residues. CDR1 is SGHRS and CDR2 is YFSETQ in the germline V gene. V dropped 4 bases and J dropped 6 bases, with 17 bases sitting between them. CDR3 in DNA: TGCGCCAGCAGCCCGACCGGGACCAACGCGGCCAACGTCCTGACTTTC. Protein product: CASSPTGTNAANVLTF.

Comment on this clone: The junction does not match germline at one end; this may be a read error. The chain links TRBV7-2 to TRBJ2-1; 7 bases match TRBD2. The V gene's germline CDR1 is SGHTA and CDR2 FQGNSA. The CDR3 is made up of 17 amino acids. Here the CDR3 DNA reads TGTGCCAGCAGCTTAGCGGCGGCTAGCGGCTCCTTCAATGAGCAGTTCTTC. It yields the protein CASSLAAASGSFNEQFF.

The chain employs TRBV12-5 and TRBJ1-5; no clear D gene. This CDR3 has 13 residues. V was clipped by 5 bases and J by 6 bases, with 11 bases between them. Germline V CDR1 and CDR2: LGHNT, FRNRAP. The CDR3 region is CASGVDRGQPQHF. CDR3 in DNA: TGTGCTAGTGGTGTGGACCGGGGTCAGCCCCAGCATTTT.

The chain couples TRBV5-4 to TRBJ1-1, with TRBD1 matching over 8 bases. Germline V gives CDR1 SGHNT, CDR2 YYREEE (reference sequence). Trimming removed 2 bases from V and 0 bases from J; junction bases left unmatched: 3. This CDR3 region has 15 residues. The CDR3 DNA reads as TGTGCCAGCAGCTTCCCAGGGGGCCTGAACACTGAAGCTTTCTTT. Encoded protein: CASSFPGGLNTEAFF.

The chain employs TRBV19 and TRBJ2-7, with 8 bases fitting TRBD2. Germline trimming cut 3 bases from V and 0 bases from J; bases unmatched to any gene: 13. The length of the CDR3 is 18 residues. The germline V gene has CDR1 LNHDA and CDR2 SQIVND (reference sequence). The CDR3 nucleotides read TGTGCCAGTAGTATGAAATTCGTACCGGGAGGGCCCTCCTACGAGCAGTACTTC. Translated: CASSMKFVPGGPSYEQYF.

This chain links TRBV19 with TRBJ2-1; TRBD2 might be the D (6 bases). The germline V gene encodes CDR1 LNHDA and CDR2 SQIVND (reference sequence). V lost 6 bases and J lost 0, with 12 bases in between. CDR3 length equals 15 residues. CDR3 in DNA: TGTGCCAGTAGATCCCTAGCGCCCTCCTACAATGAGCAGTTCTTC. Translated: CASRSLAPSYNEQFF.

The DNA for the CDR3 is TGCGCCAGCAGCTTCGATGAGACCCAGTACTTC. It is translated as CASSFDETQYF. The chain joins TRBV5-1 to TRBJ2-5; D gene uncertain. V lost 2 bases to trimming and J lost 5 bases, with 4 bases between them. Germline loops: CDR1 SGHRS, CDR2 YFSETQ. This CDR3 has 11 amino acids.

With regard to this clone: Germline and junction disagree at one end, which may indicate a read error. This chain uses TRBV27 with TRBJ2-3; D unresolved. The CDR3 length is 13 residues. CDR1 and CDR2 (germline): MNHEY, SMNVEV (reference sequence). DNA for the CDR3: TGTGCCAGCAGTTTATCGTTGCTTGCGGAAATTAATTTT. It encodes CASSLSLLAEINF.

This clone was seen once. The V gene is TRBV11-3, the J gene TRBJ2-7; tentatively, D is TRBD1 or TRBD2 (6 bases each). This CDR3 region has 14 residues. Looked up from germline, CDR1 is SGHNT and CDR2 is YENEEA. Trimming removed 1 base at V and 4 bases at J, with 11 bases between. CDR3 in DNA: TGTGCCAGCAGCTTAGCAGTAGGGGGGTACGAGCAGTACTTC. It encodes CASSLAVGGYEQYF. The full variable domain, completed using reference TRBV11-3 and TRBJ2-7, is EAGVVQSPRYKIIEKKQPVAFWCNPISGHNTLYWYLQNLGQGPELLIRYENEEAVDDSQLPKDRFSAERLKGVDSTLKIQPAELGDSAVYLCASSLAVGGYEQYFGPGTRLTVT.

The CDR3 spells CASRPGTSGGPNTGELFF. The CDR3, as DNA: TGTGCCAGCAGACCCGGGACTAGCGGGGGCCCTAACACCGGGGAGCTGTTTTTT. V is TRBV13 and J is TRBJ2-2, with TRBD2 identical over 14 bases. With V trimmed by 6 bases and J by 2 bases, 8 bases remained unmatched. Looked up from germline, CDR1 is PRHDT and CDR2 is FYEKMQ (reference sequence). The CDR3 runs 18 residues. Combining the CDR3 with reference TRBV13 and TRBJ2-2 gives the whole variable domain AAGVIQSPRHLIKEKRETATLKCYPIPRHDTVYWYQQGPGQDPQFLISFYEKMQSDKGSIPDRFSAQQFSDYHSELNMSSLELGDSALYFCASRPGTSGGPNTGELFFGEGSRLTVL.

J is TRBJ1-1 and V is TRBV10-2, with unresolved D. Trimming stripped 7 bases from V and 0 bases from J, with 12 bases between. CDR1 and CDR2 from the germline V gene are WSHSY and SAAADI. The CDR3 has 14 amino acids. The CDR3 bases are TGCGCCAGCAACTCCGGGAGCCTGAACACTGAAGCTTTCTTT. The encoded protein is CASNSGSLNTEAFF.

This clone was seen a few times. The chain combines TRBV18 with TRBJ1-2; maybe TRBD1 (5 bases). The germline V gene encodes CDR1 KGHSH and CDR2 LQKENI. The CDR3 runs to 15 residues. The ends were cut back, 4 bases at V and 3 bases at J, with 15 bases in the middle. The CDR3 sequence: CASSQGPRGDYGYTF. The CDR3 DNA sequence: TGTGCCAGCTCACAGGGACCAAGAGGGGACTATGGCTACACCTTC.

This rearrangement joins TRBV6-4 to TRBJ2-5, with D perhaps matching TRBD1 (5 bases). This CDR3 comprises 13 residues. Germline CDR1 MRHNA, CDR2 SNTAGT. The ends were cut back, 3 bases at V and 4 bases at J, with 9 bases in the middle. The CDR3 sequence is CASSEIRGETQYF. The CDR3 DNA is TGTGCCAGCAGTGAGATTAGGGGAGAGACCCAGTACTTC.

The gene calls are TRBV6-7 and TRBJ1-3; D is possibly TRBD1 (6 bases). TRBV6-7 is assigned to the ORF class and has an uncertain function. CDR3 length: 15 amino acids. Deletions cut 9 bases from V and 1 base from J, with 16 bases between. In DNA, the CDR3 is TGTGCCAGGATAACACAGGGTGTATCTGGAAACACCATATATTTT. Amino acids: CARITQGVSGNTIYF.

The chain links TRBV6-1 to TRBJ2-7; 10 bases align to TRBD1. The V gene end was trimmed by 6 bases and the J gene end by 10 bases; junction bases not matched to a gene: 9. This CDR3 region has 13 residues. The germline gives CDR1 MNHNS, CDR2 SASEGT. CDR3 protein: CASRIPGQGRQYF. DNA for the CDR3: TGTGCCAGCAGGATTCCGGGACAGGGGCGACAGTACTTC.

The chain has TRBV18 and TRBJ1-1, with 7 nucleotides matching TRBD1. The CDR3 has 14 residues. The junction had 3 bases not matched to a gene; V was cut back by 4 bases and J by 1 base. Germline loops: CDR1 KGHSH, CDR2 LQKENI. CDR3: CASSLWTGNTEAFF. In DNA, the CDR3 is TGTGCCAGCTCACTTTGGACAGGGAACACTGAAGCTTTCTTT.

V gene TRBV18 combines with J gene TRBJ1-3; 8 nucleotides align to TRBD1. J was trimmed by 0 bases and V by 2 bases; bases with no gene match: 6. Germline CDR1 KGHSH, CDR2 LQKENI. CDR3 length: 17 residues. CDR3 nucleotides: TGTGCCAGCTCACCAAATACAGGGGGACGCTCTGGAAACACCATATATTTT. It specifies CASSPNTGGRSGNTIYF.

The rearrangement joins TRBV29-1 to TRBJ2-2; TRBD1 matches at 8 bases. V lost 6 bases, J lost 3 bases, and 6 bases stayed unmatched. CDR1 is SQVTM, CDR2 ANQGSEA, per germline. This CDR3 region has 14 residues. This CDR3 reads CSVRQGMDTGELFF. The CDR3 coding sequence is TGCAGCGTCAGACAGGGGATGGACACCGGGGAGCTGTTTTTT.

The DNA of the CDR3 is TGTGCCAGCAGTCGGAGCGGTTTGAAAGATACGCAGTATTTT. Translation: CASSRSGLKDTQYF. The chain recombines TRBV25-1 with TRBJ2-3; perhaps TRBD2 as D (5 bases). This CDR3 is built from 14 residues. The germline CDR1 and CDR2 sequences are MGHDK and SYGVNS. V was cut by 5 bases and J by 5 bases, with 14 bases left in between.

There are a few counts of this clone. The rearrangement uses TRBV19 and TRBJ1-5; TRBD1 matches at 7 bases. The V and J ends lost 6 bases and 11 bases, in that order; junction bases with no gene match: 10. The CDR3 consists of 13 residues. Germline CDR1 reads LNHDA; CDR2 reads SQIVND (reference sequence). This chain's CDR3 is CASSSPGQASQHF. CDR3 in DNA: TGTGCCAGTAGCTCCCCTGGACAGGCTTCCCAGCATTTT.

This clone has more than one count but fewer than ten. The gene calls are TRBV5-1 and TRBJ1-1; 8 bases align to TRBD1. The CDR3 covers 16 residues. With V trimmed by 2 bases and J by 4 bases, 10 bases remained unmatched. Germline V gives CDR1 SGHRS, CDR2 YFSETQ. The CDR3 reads CASSLLAGGQATEAFF. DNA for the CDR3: TGCGCCAGCAGCTTATTAGCAGGGGGCCAGGCCACTGAAGCTTTCTTT.